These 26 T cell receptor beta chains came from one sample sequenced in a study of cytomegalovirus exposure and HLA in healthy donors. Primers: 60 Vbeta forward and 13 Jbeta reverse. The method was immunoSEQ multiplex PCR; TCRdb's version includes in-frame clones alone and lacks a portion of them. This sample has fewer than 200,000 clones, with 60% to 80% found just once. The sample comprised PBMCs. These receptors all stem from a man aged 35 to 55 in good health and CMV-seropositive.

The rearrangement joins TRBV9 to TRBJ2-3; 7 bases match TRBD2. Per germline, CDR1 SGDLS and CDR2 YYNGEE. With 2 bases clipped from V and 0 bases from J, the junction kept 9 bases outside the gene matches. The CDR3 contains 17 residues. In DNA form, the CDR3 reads TGTGCCAGCAGCGTCGTCGGCGGGGGATCTAGCACAGATACGCAGTATTTT. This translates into CASSVVGGGSSTDTQYF.

The CDR3 sequence is CASSRPRGNSYNEQFF. CDR3 sequence (DNA): TGTGCCAGTAGTAGACCCCGCGGAAACTCCTACAATGAGCAGTTCTTC. The V call is TRBV19, the J call TRBJ2-1; no definite D call. Trimming cost V 4 bases and J 0 bases, with 13 bases left between them. Looked up from germline, CDR1 is LNHDA and CDR2 is SQIVND (reference sequence). This CDR3 is 16 amino acids long.

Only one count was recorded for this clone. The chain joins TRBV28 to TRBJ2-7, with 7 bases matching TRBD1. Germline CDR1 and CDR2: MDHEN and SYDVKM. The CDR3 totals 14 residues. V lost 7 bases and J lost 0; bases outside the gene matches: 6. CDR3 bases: TGTGCCAGCACCCGGACAGGCTACTCCTACGAGCAGTACTTC. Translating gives CASTRTGYSYEQYF. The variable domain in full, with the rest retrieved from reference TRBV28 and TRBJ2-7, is DVKVTQSSRYLVKRTGEKVFLECVQDMDHENMFWYRQDPGLGLRLIYFSYDVKMKEKGDIPEGYSVSREKKERFSLILESASTNQTSMYLCASTRTGYSYEQYFGPGTRLTVT.

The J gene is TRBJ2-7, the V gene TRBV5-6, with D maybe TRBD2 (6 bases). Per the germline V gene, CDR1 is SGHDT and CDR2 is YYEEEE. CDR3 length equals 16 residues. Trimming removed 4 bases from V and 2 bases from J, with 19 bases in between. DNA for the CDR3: TGTGCCAGCAGCCCCTCCCCCACGGAGGGAGCCTACGAGCAGTACTTC. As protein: CASSPSPTEGAYEQYF.

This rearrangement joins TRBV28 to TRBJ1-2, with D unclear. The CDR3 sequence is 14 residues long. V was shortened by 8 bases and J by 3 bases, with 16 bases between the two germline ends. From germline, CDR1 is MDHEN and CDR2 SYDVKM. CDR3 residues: CASAAGRRYYGYTF. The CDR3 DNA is TGTGCCAGCGCTGCTGGGAGGAGATACTATGGCTACACCTTC.

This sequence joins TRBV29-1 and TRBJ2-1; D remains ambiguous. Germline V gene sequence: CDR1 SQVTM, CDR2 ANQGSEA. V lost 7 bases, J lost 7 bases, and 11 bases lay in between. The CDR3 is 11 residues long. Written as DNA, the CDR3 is TGCAGCGCCCGGAACGGGAATGAGCAGTTCTTC. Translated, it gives CSARNGNEQFF.

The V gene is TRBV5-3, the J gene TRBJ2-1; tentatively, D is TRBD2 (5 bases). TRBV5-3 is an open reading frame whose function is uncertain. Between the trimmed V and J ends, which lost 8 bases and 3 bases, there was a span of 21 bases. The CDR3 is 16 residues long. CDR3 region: CASTSRRLRDYNEQFF. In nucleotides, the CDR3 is TGTGCCAGTACGTCCCGTAGATTGAGGGACTACAATGAGCAGTTCTTC.

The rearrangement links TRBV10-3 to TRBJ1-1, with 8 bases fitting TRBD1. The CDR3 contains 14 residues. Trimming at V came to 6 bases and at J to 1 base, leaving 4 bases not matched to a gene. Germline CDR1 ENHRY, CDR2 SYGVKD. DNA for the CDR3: TGTGCCATCAGCGTCCAGGGGGCGAACACTGAAGCTTTCTTT. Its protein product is CAISVQGANTEAFF.

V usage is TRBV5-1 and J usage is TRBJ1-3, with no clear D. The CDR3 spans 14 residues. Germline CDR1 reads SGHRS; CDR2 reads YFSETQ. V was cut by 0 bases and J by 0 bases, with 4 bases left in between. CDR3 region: CASSLASSGNTIYF. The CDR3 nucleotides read TGCGCCAGCAGCTTGGCCAGCTCTGGAAACACCATATATTTT.

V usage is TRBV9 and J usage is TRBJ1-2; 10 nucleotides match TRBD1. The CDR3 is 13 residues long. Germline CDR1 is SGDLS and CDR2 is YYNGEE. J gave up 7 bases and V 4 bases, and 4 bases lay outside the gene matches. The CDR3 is CASSPRTGGGYTF. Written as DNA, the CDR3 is TGTGCCAGCAGCCCACGGACAGGGGGTGGCTACACCTTC.

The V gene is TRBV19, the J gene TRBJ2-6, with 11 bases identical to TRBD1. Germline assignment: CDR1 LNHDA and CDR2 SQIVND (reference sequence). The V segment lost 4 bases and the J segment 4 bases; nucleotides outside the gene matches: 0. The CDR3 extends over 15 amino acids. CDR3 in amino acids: CASSRDRGGANVLTF. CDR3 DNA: TGTGCCAGTAGTAGGGACAGGGGGGGGGCCAACGTCCTGACTTTC.

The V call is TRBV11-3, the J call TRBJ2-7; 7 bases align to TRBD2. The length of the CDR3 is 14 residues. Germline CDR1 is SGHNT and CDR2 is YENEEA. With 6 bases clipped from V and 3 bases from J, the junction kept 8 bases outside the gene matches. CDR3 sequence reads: CASSQGTTGYEQYF. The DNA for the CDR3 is TGTGCCAGCAGTCAAGGGACTACGGGCTACGAGCAGTACTTC.

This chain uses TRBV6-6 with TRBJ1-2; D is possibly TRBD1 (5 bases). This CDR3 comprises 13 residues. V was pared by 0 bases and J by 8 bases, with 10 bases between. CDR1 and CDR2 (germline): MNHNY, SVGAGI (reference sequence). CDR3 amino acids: CASSYSGGFGYTF. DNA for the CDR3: TGTGCCAGCAGTTACTCGGGGGGTTTCGGCTACACCTTC.

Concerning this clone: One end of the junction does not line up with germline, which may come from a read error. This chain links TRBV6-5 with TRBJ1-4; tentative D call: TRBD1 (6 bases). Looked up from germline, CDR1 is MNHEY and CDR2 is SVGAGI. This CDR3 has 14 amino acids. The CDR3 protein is CASSYQGPNEKLLF. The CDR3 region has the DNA TGTGCCAGCAGTTACCAGGGGCCGAATGAAAAACTGCTTTTT.

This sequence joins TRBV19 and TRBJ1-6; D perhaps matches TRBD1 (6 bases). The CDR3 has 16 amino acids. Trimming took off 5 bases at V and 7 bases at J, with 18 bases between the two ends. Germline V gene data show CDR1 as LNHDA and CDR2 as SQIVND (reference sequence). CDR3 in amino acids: CASSQTGRGANSPLHF. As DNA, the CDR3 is TGTGCCAGTAGTCAAACAGGGCGGGGGGCGAATTCACCCCTCCACTTT.

The CDR3 protein is CASRQGLSNTGELFF. Here the CDR3 DNA reads TGCGCCAGCAGGCAGGGACTATCGAACACCGGGGAGCTGTTTTTT. The genes are TRBV5-1 and TRBJ2-2; 7 nucleotides line up with TRBD2. The germline CDR1 and CDR2 sequences are SGHRS and YFSETQ. This CDR3 contains 15 residues. The ends lost 5 bases at V and 0 bases at J; junction bases unmatched: 4.

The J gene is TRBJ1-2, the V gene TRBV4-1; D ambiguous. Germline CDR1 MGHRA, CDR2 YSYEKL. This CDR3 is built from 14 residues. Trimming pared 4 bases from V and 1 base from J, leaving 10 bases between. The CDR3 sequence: CASSPQKFNYGYTF. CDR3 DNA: TGCGCCAGCAGCCCCCAGAAGTTTAACTATGGCTACACCTTC.

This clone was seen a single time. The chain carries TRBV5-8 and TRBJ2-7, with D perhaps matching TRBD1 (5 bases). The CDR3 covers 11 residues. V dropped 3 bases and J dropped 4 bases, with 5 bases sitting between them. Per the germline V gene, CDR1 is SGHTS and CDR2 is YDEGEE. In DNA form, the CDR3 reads TGTGCCAGCAGCTACAGGTACGAGCAGTACTTC. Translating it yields CASSYRYEQYF.

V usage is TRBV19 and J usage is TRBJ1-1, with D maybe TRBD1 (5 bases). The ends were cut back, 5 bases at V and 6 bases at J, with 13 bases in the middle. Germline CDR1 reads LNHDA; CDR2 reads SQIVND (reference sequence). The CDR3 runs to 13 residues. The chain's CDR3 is CASSLKGLAEAFF. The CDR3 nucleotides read TGTGCCAGTAGTCTTAAGGGGCTGGCTGAAGCTTTCTTT. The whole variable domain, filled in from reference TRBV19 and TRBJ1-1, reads DGGITQSPKYLFRKEGQNVTLSCEQNLNHDAMYWYRQDPGQGLRLIYYSQIVNDFQKGDIAEGYSVSREKKESFPLTVTSAQKNPTAFYLCASSLKGLAEAFFGQGTRLTVV.

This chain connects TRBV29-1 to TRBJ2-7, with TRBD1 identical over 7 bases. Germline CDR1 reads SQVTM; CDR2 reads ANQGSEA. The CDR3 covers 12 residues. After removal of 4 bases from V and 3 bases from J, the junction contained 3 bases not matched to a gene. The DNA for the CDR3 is TGCAGCGTTGGTCCAGGGGGCTACGAGCAGTACTTC. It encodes CSVGPGGYEQYF.

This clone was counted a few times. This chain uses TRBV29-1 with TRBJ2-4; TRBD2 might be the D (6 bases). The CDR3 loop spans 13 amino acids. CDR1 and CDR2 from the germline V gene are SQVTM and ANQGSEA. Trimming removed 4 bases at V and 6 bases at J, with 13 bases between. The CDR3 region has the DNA TGCAGCGTTGTGTCGGGAGTGGCAAACATTCAGTACTTC. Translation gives CSVVSGVANIQYF.

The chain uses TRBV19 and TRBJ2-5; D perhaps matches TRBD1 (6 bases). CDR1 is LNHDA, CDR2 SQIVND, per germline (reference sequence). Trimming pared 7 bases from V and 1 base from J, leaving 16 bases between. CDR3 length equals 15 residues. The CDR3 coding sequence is TGTGCCAGTAAGGGTATCCAGGGGACCCAAGAGACCCAGTACTTC. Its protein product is CASKGIQGTQETQYF.

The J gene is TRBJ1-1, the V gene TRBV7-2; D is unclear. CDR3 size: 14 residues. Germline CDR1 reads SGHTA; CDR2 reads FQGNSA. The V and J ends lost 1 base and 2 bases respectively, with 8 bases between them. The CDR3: CASSLGYRNTEAFF. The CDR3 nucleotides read TGTGCCAGCAGCTTAGGTTACAGAAACACTGAAGCTTTCTTT.

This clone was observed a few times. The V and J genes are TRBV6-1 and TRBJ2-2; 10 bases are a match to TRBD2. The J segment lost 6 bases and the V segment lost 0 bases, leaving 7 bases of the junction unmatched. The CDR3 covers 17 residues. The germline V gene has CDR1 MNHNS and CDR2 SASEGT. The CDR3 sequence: CASSEANLAGVAGELFF. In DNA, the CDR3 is TGTGCCAGCAGTGAAGCAAACCTAGCGGGAGTTGCCGGGGAGCTGTTTTTT.

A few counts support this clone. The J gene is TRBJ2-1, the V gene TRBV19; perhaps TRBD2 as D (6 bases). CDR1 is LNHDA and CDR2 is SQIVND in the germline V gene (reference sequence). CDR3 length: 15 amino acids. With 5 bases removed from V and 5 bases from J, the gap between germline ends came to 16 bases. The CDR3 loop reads CASSLPGTGDNEQFF. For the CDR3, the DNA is TGTGCCAGTAGTCTCCCCGGGACTGGGGACAATGAGCAGTTCTTC.

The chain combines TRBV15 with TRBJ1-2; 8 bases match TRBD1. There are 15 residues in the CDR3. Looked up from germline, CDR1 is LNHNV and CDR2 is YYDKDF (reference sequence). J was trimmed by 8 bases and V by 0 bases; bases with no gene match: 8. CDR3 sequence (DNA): TGTGCCACCAGCAGAGATCGGGCAGGGGGCGGGGGCTACACCTTC. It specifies CATSRDRAGGGGYTF.